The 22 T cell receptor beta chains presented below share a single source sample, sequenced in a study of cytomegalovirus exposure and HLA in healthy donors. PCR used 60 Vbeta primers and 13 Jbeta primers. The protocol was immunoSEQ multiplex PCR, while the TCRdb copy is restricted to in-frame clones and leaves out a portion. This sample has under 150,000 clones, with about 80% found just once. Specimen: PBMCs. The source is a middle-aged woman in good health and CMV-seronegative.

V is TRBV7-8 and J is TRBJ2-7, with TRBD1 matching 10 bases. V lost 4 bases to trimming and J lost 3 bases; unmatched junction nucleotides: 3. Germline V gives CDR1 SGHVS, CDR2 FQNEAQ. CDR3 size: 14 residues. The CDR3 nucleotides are TGTGCCAGCAGCTCCGGACAGGGGGGCTACGAGCAGTACTTC. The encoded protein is CASSSGQGGYEQYF.

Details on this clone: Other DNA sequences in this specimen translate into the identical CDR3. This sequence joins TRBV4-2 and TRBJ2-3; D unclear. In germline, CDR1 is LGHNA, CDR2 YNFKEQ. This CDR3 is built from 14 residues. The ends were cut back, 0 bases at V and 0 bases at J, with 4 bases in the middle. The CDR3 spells CASSQEASTDTQYF. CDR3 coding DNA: TGTGCCAGCAGCCAAGAGGCTAGCACAGATACGCAGTATTTT.

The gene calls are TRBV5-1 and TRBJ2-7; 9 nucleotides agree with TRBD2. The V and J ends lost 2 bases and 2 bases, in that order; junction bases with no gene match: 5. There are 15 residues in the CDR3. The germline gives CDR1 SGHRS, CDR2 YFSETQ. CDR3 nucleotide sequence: TGCGCCAGCAGCTTTGGTAGCGGGAGCACCTACGAGCAGTACTTC. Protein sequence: CASSFGSGSTYEQYF.

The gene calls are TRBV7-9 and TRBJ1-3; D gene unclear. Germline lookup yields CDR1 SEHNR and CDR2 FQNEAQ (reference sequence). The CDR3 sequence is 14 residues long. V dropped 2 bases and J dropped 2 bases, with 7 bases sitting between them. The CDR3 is CASSLRLAGNTIYF. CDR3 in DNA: TGTGCCAGCAGCTTACGGTTGGCTGGAAACACCATATATTTT.

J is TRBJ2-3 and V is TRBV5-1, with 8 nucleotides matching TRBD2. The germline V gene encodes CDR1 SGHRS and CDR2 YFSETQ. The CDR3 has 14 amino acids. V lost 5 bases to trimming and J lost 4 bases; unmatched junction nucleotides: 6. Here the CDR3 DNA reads TGCGCCAGCAGGGATGCGGGGGGACCAGATACGCAGTATTTT. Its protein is CASRDAGGPDTQYF.

The CDR3, as DNA: TGTGCCAGCAGTGAAGGGGGAGGGTTGGGCACAGATACGCAGTATTTT. Its translation is CASSEGGGLGTDTQYF. The chain recombines TRBV6-1 with TRBJ2-3; TRBD2 agrees at 7 bases. The CDR3 consists of 16 residues. Trimming took 1 base from V and 1 from J; bases not matched to a gene: 5. Germline V gene lookup returns CDR1 MNHNS and CDR2 SASEGT.

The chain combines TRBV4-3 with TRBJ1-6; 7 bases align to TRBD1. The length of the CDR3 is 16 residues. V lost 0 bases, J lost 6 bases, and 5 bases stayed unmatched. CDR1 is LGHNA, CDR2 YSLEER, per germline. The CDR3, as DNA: TGCGCCAGCAGCCAAGATCGCCAGGGGGGTAATTCACCCCTCCACTTT. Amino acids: CASSQDRQGGNSPLHF.

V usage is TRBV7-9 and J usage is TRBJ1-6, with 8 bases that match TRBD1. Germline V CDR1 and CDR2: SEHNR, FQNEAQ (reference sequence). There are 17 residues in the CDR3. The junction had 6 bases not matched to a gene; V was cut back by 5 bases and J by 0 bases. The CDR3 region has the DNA TGTGCCAGCAGCGCCGGACAGGGCAGCTCCTATAATTCACCCCTCCACTTT. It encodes CASSAGQGSSYNSPLHF.

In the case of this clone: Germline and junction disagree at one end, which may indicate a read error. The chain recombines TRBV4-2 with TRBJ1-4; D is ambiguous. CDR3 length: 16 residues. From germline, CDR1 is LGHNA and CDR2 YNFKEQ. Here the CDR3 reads CASSPNGFATNDKLFF. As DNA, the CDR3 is TGTGCCAGCAGCCCAAATGGGTTTGCAACTAATGACAAACTGTTTTTT.

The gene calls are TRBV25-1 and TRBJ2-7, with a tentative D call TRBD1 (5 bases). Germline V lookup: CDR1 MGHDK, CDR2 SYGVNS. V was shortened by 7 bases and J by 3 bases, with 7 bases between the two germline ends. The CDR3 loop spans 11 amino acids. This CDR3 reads CASTGNYEQYF. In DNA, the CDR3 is TGTGCCAGCACAGGGAACTACGAGCAGTACTTC.

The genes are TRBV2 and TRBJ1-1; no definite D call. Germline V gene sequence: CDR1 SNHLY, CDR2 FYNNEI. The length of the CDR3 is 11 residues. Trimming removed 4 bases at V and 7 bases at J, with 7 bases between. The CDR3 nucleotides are TGTGCCAGCAGTGCTATAGTTGAAGCTTTCTTT. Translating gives CASSAIVEAFF.

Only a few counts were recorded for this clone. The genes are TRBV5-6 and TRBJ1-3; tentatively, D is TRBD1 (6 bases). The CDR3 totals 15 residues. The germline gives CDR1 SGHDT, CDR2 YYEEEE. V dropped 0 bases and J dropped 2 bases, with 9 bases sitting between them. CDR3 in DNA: TGTGCCAGCAGCTTGGTCGGGGGGCCTGGAAACACCATATATTTT. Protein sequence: CASSLVGGPGNTIYF.

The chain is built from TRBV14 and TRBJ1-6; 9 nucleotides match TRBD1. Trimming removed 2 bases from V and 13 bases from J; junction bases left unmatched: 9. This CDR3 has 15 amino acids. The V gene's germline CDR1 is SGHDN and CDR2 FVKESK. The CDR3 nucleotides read TGTGCCAGCAGCCAAACCGGGACAGGGATATTTCCCCTCCACTTT. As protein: CASSQTGTGIFPLHF.

The CDR3: CASRKRLAQSYEQYF. DNA for the CDR3: TGTGCCAGCAGAAAAAGACTAGCCCAATCCTACGAGCAGTACTTC. The gene calls are TRBV5-8 and TRBJ2-7; 7 bases line up with TRBD2. Trimming removed 5 bases from V and 1 base from J; junction bases left unmatched: 9. The CDR3 extends over 15 amino acids. Germline V gene lookup returns CDR1 SGHTS and CDR2 YDEGEE.

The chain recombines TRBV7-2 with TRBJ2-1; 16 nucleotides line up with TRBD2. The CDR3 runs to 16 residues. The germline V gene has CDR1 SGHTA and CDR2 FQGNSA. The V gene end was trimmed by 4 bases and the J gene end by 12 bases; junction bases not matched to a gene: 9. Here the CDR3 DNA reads TGTGCCAGCAGCTCCCCTCCCGGGACTAGCGGGGGGGGGCAGTTCTTC. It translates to CASSSPPGTSGGGQFF.

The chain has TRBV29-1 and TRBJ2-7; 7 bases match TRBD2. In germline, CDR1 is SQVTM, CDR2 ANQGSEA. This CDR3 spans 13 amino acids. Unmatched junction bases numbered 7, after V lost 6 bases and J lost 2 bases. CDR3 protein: CSVGGGRAYEQYF. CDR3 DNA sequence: TGCAGCGTGGGGGGGGGAAGGGCCTACGAGCAGTACTTC.

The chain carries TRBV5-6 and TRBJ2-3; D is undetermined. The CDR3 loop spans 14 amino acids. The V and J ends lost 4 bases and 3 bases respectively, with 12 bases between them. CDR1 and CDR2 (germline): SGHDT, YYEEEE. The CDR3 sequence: CASSASPATDTQYF. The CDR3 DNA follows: TGTGCCAGCAGCGCATCCCCAGCGACAGATACGCAGTATTTT.

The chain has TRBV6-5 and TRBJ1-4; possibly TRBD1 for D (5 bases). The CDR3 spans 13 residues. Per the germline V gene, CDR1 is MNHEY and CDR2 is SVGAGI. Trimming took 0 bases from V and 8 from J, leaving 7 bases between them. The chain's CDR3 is CASSYSAGEKLFF. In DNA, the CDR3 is TGTGCCAGCAGTTACTCGGCAGGGGAAAAACTGTTTTTT.

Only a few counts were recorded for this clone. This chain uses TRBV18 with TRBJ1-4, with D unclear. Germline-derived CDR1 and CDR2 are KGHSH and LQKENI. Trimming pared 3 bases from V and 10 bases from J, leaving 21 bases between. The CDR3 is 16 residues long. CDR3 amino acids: CASSPERLDLLRKLFF. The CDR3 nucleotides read TGTGCCAGCTCACCCGAGAGACTAGATCTGCTCCGAAAACTGTTTTTT.

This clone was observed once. CDR3 DNA: TGTGCCAGCAGTCAGCGGAACACCGGGGAGCTGTTTTTT. It translates to CASSQRNTGELFF. V is TRBV2 and J is TRBJ2-2; D unresolved. This CDR3 spans 13 amino acids. V shed 5 bases and J shed 1 base, with 5 bases lying between them. CDR1 and CDR2 from the germline V gene are SNHLY and FYNNEI. The full variable domain, in which reference TRBV2 and TRBJ2-2 provide the parts outside the CDR3, is EPEVTQTPSHQVTQMGQEVILRCVPISNHLYFYWYRQILGQKVEFLVSFYNNEISEKSEIFDDQFSVERPDGSNFTLKIRSTKLEDSAMYFCASSQRNTGELFFGEGSRLTVL.

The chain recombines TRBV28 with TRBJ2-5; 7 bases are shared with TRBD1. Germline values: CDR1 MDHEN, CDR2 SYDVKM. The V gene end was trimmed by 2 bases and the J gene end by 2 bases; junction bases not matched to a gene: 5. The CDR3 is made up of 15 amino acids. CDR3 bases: TGTGCCAGCAGTTTACCGGGACAGATACAAGAGACCCAGTACTTC. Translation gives CASSLPGQIQETQYF.

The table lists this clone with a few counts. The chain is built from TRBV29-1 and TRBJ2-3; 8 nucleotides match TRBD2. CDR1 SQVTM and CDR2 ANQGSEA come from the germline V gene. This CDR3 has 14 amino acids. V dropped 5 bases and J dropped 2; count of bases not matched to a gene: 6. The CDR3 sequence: CSVPTSGNTDTQYF. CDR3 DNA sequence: TGCAGCGTTCCTACTAGCGGAAACACAGATACGCAGTATTTT.